The 2 T cell receptor beta chains below were found in one sample sequenced in a study of OX40 agonist ivuxolimab in advanced cancers. Sequenced by immunoSEQ multiplex PCR; TCRdb stores in-frame clones only, minus some. The repertoire consists of about 83,000 clones, with 80% to 95% occurring once and the leading ten covering less than 0.55%. Here the sequenced sample was CD4+ or CD8+ T cells sorted from blood, taken in a trial of the OX40 agonist ivuxolimab. These receptors were obtained from an adult with an advanced solid tumor such as melanoma, head and neck, liver or kidney cancer.

This sequence joins TRBV10-2 and TRBJ1-1, with D possibly matching TRBD1 (5 bases). Trimming removed 3 bases from V and 3 bases from J, with 11 bases in between. CDR1 WSHSY and CDR2 SAAADI come from the germline V gene. This CDR3 contains 14 residues. The CDR3 sequence is CASSDVRADTEAFF. The CDR3 DNA reads TGCGCCAGCAGTGATGTCAGGGCTGACACTGAAGCTTTCTTT.

This chain links TRBV10-2 with TRBJ1-3; no reliable D call. V was clipped by 0 bases and J by 0 bases, with 6 bases between them. The CDR3 spans 15 residues. Germline V lookup: CDR1 WSHSY, CDR2 SAAADI. CDR3 nucleotides: TGCGCCAGCAGTGAGTCGGGCAACTCTGGAAACACCATATATTTT. Protein: CASSESGNSGNTIYF.